Listed below are T cell receptor beta chains from one sample, sequenced in a study of post-analysis software for immune sequencing data. TCRdb used MiXCR to reprocess the PCR reads, holding one entry per CDR3 protein. The table shows about 770,000 distinct CDR3 sequences, with 35% to 55% occurring only once. Source material: blood. These receptors all come from a girl under 18 with multiple sclerosis. CDR3s include the opening cysteine and the closing phenylalanine or tryptophan. D genes are given only for firm matches. Size tells how often a clone was seen (once, few, many) or the class of an expanded clone, and some rows leave it out.

clone size	J gene	D gene	V gene	CDR3 protein	CDR3 DNA
few	TRBJ2-3	TRBD2	TRBV20-1	CSARRRPGLAGEDTQYF	TGCAGTGCTAGACGAAGGCCGGGACTAGCGGGAGAGGATACGCAGTATTTT
NA	TRBJ2-5	NA	TRBV4-3	CASSQVVANEQYF	TGCGCCAGCAGCCAAGTTGTGGCGAATGAGCAGTACTTC
once	TRBJ2-7	TRBD1	TRBV5-1	CASSLWDSTGEQYF	TGCGCCAGCAGCTTGTGGGACAGCACGGGGGAGCAGTACTTC
NA	TRBJ2-5	TRBD2	TRBV20-1	CSASGGSRWETQYF	TGCAGTGCTAGTGGCGGGAGTCGCTGGGAGACCCAGTACTTC
NA	TRBJ2-7	NA	TRBV29-1	CSVTTGPYEQYF	TGCAGCGTTACGACAGGACCCTACGAGCAGTACTTC
NA	TRBJ1-4	NA	TRBV20-1	CSATPRRGLGKLFF	TGCAGTGCTACCCCACGCAGGGGTCTCGGAAAACTGTTTTTT
NA	TRBJ2-7	NA	TRBV4-1	CASSHLGGADEQYF	TGCGCCAGCAGCCACCTCGGGGGTGCGGACGAGCAGTACTTC
NA	TRBJ1-1	NA	TRBV5-1	CASTGNTEAFF	TGCGCCAGCACCGGGAACACTGAAGCTTTCTTT
NA	TRBJ2-7	TRBD1	TRBV3-1	CASSQDRGQTPYEQYF	TGTGCCAGCAGCCAAGATAGGGGGCAGACCCCCTACGAGCAGTACTTC
NA	TRBJ2-7	NA	TRBV7-2	CASSGRVENEQYF	TGTGCCAGCAGTGGTCGGGTGGAAAACGAGCAGTACTTC
NA	TRBJ2-5	NA	TRBV20-1	CSARGIQGPTHPTSLQETQYF	TGCAGTGCTAGAGGGATTCAGGGGCCAACCCACCCGACTAGCCTCCAAGAGACCCAGTACTTC
few	TRBJ2-1	NA	TRBV7-3	CASSLTGQQQFF	TGTGCCAGCAGCTTAACCGGACAACAGCAGTTCTTC
NA	TRBJ2-4	NA	TRBV15	CATSNPWRDPENIQYF	TGTGCCACCAGCAACCCGTGGCGGGACCCGGAAAACATTCAGTACTTC
NA	TRBJ2-4	NA	TRBV7-9	CASSGWLEAKNIQYF	TGTGCCAGCAGCGGATGGCTGGAGGCCAAAAACATTCAGTACTTC
few	TRBJ2-1	NA	TRBV29-1	CSVEDLGPKGADSSYNEQFF	TGCAGCGTTGAAGATCTAGGTCCCAAGGGAGCGGATAGCTCCTACAATGAGCAGTTCTTC
few	TRBJ2-5	TRBD2	TRBV28	CASSYPIEAGWETQYF	TGTGCCAGCAGTTACCCGATCGAAGCGGGATGGGAGACCCAGTACTTC
NA	TRBJ1-2	NA	TRBV2	CASSEIPDFYTF	TGTGCCAGCAGTGAAATCCCGGACTTCTACACCTTC
few	TRBJ2-1	NA	TRBV7-2	CASRSPGGYNEQFF	TGTGCCAGCAGGTCCCCCGGAGGCTACAATGAGCAGTTCTTC
NA	TRBJ2-7	NA	TRBV12-3/TRBV12-4	CASSLVPFGRLAPARFAYEQYF	TGTGCCAGCAGTTTAGTCCCCTTTGGCCGATTAGCCCCAGCGCGGTTCGCTTACGAGCAGTACTTC
once	TRBJ2-7	TRBD2	TRBV9	CASSSSGTSGSRTYEQYF	TGTGCCAGCAGCTCCTCCGGGACTAGCGGGTCCCGGACCTACGAGCAGTACTTC